Presented here are 24 T cell receptor beta chains from one specimen sequenced in a study of T cells after yellow fever vaccination. TCRdb re-called the 5' RACE reads through MiXCR, storing one row per CDR3 protein. There are 200,000 to 250,000 distinct CDR3 sequences in the sample; 3.2% occur only once, and around 3% lies in the top ten. The specimen was CD4+ T cells sorted from PBMCs, collected 10 days after the yellow fever booster vaccination. These receptors all stem from a man aged 18 to 29 who received the YFV17D yellow fever vaccine.

This sequence joins TRBV10-3 and TRBJ2-1; 8 positions match TRBD2. Losses at the gene ends were 8 bases for V and 6 bases for J; bases not matched to a gene: 12. Looked up from germline, CDR1 is ENHRY and CDR2 is SYGVKD. The length of the CDR3 is 15 residues. The DNA of the CDR3 is TGTGCCATCGGGGAAGACGGGGGGGCCGCCAATGAGCAGTTCTTC. Translating gives CAIGEDGGAANEQFF.

This clonotype was recorded at least ten times. This sequence joins TRBV20-1 and TRBJ1-5; D perhaps matches TRBD1 (6 bases). Germline loops: CDR1 DFQATT, CDR2 SNEGSKA (reference sequence). The CDR3 has 15 amino acids. Trimming took 5 bases from V and 1 from J, leaving 15 bases between them. CDR3 residues: CSAPFMGASNQPQHF. The CDR3 region has the DNA TGCAGTGCTCCTTTTATGGGGGCGAGCAATCAGCCCCAGCATTTT.

This clonotype was observed many times. The genes are TRBV14 and TRBJ2-5, with a possible D match to TRBD2 (6 bases). V was cut by 0 bases and J by 1 base, with 9 bases left in between. The CDR3 is made up of 15 amino acids. The germline CDR1 and CDR2 sequences are SGHDN and FVKESK. In nucleotides, the CDR3 is TGTGCCAGCAGCCAAGATGGCGGGACCCAAGAGACCCAGTACTTC. It encodes CASSQDGGTQETQYF.

This clonotype has a handful of counts. The chain employs TRBV6-1 and TRBJ2-2; D possibly corresponds to TRBD1 (5 bases). Germline CDR1 is MNHNS and CDR2 is SASEGT. V was clipped by 6 bases and J by 4 bases, with 15 bases between them. CDR3 size: 15 residues. CDR3 in amino acids: CASRHGPRGTGELFF. Written as DNA, the CDR3 is TGTGCCAGCAGGCATGGACCAAGGGGCACCGGGGAGCTGTTTTTT.

Many counts were recorded for this clonotype. The chain couples TRBV20-1 to TRBJ1-2; D is perhaps TRBD1 (6 bases). V gave up 2 bases and J gave up 6 bases, with 13 bases separating them. The CDR3 covers 13 residues. In germline, CDR1 is DFQATT, CDR2 SNEGSKA (reference sequence). The CDR3 reads CSARRDILNGYTF. In nucleotides, the CDR3 is TGCAGTGCTAGAAGGGACATCCTCAATGGCTACACCTTC.

This clonotype has a handful of counts. CDR3 DNA sequence: TGTGCCAGACCGGGACAGAATACCGGGGAGCTGTTTTTT. Translation gives CARPGQNTGELFF. The rearrangement uses TRBV12-3 or TRBV12-4 and TRBJ2-2, with 7 bases that match TRBD1. There are 13 residues in the CDR3. J gave up 5 bases and V 9 bases, and 6 bases lay outside the gene matches.

This clonotype was recorded a few times. The rearrangement joins TRBV4-1 to TRBJ2-5; 7 nucleotides line up with TRBD2. The junction had 15 bases not matched to a gene; V was cut back by 0 bases and J by 5 bases. Germline lookup yields CDR1 MGHRA and CDR2 YSYEKL. This CDR3 is 18 amino acids long. This chain's CDR3 is CASSQDDRGGAGGETQYF. The CDR3 DNA reads as TGCGCCAGCAGCCAAGATGATAGGGGAGGGGCTGGCGGGGAGACCCAGTACTTC.

The chain links TRBV7-2 to TRBJ2-6; 8 bases agree with TRBD1. The V gene's germline CDR1 is SGHTA and CDR2 FQGNSA. V was clipped by 0 bases and J by 2 bases; unmatched bases: 3. The CDR3 runs 17 residues. CDR3 region: CASSLASQGAGANVLTF. CDR3 bases: TGTGCCAGCAGCTTAGCCTCACAGGGGGCTGGGGCCAACGTCCTGACTTTC.

V usage is TRBV24-1 and J usage is TRBJ2-2; 7 bases match TRBD2. Germline values: CDR1 KGHDR, CDR2 SFDVKD. This CDR3 comprises 15 residues. V lost 0 bases to trimming and J lost 6 bases; unmatched junction nucleotides: 3. The CDR3: CATSDLRLAAGELFF. Written as DNA, the CDR3 is TGTGCCACCAGTGATTTGCGACTAGCCGCCGGGGAGCTGTTTTTT.

Ten or more counts support this clonotype. The gene calls are TRBV7-2 and TRBJ2-3; no firm D call. Germline CDR1 and CDR2: SGHTA and FQGNSA. CDR3 length: 14 residues. Trimming pared 1 base from V and 4 bases from J, leaving 9 bases between. The CDR3 sequence is CASSLVARADTQYF. In DNA form, the CDR3 reads TGTGCCAGCAGCTTAGTTGCTAGAGCAGATACGCAGTATTTT.

A remark on this clonotype: In this CDR3 the conserved last residue, phenylalanine or tryptophan, is missing, so a read error is likely. Because the CDR3's place on the DNA is in doubt, the DNA is left out and the CDR3 is given as listed by TCRdb. The chain recombines TRBV6-1 with TRBJ1-1; TRBD1 is the table's D call and was not checked against the DNA. The CDR3 region is 12 residues in length, termini included. Germline values: CDR1 MNHNS, CDR2 SASEGT. The CDR3 loop reads CASSAGNFREIL.

This clonotype was counted only a few times. The CDR3 is CASSYTNTEAFF. The CDR3 DNA reads as TGTGCCAGCTCATACACGAACACTGAAGCTTTCTTT. V gene TRBV18 combines with J gene TRBJ1-1; no firm D call. The V end was cut by 5 bases, the J end by 1 base, with 5 bases between. The CDR3 is made up of 12 amino acids. CDR1 is KGHSH, CDR2 LQKENI, per germline.

The V and J genes are TRBV6-6 and TRBJ1-2; D is unclear. CDR1 and CDR2 from the germline V gene are MNHNY and SVGAGI (reference sequence). V was shortened by 0 bases and J by 4 bases, with 6 bases between the two germline ends. This CDR3 has 13 amino acids. This CDR3 reads CASSYSGGYGYTF. CDR3 nucleotides: TGTGCCAGCAGTTACTCGGGTGGCTATGGCTACACCTTC.

A few counts support this clonotype. This chain uses TRBV20-1 with TRBJ2-3, with unresolved D. V was clipped by 3 bases and J by 2 bases, with 9 bases between them. CDR1 is DFQATT and CDR2 is SNEGSKA in the germline V gene (reference sequence). This CDR3 has 13 amino acids. The CDR3 is CSARSRSTDTQYF. The CDR3 region has the DNA TGCAGTGCTAGGTCCCGGTCCACAGATACGCAGTATTTT.

This clonotype occurred a few times. V is TRBV7-2 and J is TRBJ2-5, with 8 bases fitting TRBD2. The V gene's germline CDR1 is SGHTA and CDR2 FQGNSA. The V gene end was trimmed by 7 bases and the J gene end by 4 bases; junction bases not matched to a gene: 14. The length of the CDR3 is 16 residues. The CDR3 DNA follows: TGTGCCAGCATTCCCGGGGGGGCGGCGGGGATAGAGACCCAGTACTTC. This sequence encodes CASIPGGAAGIETQYF.

This clonotype came up many times. This chain links TRBV25-1 with TRBJ2-1; D ambiguous. CDR1 MGHDK and CDR2 SYGVNS come from the germline V gene. The CDR3 runs 11 residues. Trimming left V 2 bases short and J 9 bases short, with 5 bases between. CDR3 sequence reads: CASSETGEQFF. The CDR3 coding sequence is TGTGCCAGCAGTGAAACCGGTGAGCAGTTCTTC.

The sample holds one count of this clonotype. The chain links TRBV2 to TRBJ1-2; tentative D call: TRBD1 (6 bases). With 6 bases removed from V and 7 bases from J, the gap between germline ends came to 15 bases. The germline gives CDR1 SNHLY, CDR2 FYNNEI. There are 13 residues in the CDR3. The CDR3 nucleotides are TGTGCCAGCAGCGCACTACTGGGGGCTGGCTACACCTTC. Its translation: CASSALLGAGYTF.

This clonotype was counted ten times or more. The chain combines TRBV12-3 or TRBV12-4 with TRBJ1-1; D gene ambiguous. Trimming cost V 4 bases and J 1 base, with 10 bases left between them. The CDR3 is 14 amino acids. The CDR3, as DNA: TGTGCCAGCAGTTCGGAGCCCCGGAACACTGAAGCTTTCTTT. Translation: CASSSEPRNTEAFF.

This clonotype has at least ten counts. This chain connects TRBV5-4 to TRBJ2-2; the match to TRBD2 covers 10 bases. CDR3 size: 17 residues. V lost 4 bases and J lost 0; bases outside the gene matches: 6. Germline V CDR1 and CDR2: SGHNT, YYREEE (reference sequence). The CDR3 coding sequence is TGTGCCAGCAGCGGCCAGCGGGGGGGAGCGAACACCGGGGAGCTGTTTTTT. This gives the protein CASSGQRGGANTGELFF.

In this sample, this clonotype turned up a few times. The chain uses TRBV5-8 and TRBJ2-7; 10 bases agree with TRBD1. V shed 5 bases, J shed 3 bases, and the junction held 5 bases outside the gene matches. The CDR3 length is 14 residues. Germline V gives CDR1 SGHTS, CDR2 YDEGEE. For the CDR3, the DNA is TGTGCCAGCAGTTCCGGGACAGGGGTCTACGAGCAGTACGTC. Protein product: CASSSGTGVYEQYV.

This clonotype was observed at least ten times. V gene TRBV6-5 combines with J gene TRBJ2-3, with D unresolved. From germline, CDR1 is MNHEY and CDR2 SVGAGI. Trimming took off 3 bases at V and 4 bases at J, with 11 bases between the two ends. The CDR3 is 14 residues long. CDR3 bases: TGTGCCAGCAGTTATCTGGCAGCCGCAGATACGCAGTATTTT. As protein: CASSYLAAADTQYF.

This clonotype was counted ten times or more. The chain combines TRBV9 with TRBJ1-2; D call uncertain. Trimming took 2 bases from V and 6 from J, leaving 11 bases between them. Germline-derived CDR1 and CDR2 are SGDLS and YYNGEE. CDR3 length equals 13 residues. The CDR3 nucleotides are TGTGCCAGCAGCGTGGGTCAGAGGGATGGCTACACCTTC. It is translated as CASSVGQRDGYTF.

The sample holds many counts of this clonotype. The chain uses TRBV7-2 and TRBJ2-1; weak D call: TRBD1 (5 bases). Trimming removed 5 bases at V and 8 bases at J, with 13 bases between. The germline V gene has CDR1 SGHTA and CDR2 FQGNSA. CDR3 length equals 13 residues. The DNA of the CDR3 is TGTGCCAGCAGCGTTCCCTGGGGCGATGAGCAGTTCTTC. Translation: CASSVPWGDEQFF.

This clonotype was counted a few times. The chain has TRBV20-1 and TRBJ2-7; D is possibly TRBD1 (6 bases). This CDR3 comprises 13 residues. Germline V gene data show CDR1 as DFQATT and CDR2 as SNEGSKA (reference sequence). The V and J ends lost 5 bases and 0 bases respectively, with 11 bases between them. In nucleotides, the CDR3 is TGCAGTGCTTACGGGACAACCTCCTACGAGCAGTACTTC. Translating gives CSAYGTTSYEQYF.